The 21 T cell receptor beta chains below all came from one sample that was sequenced in a study of cytomegalovirus exposure and HLA in healthy donors. The PCR ran on 60 Vbeta and 13 Jbeta primers. Measured with immunoSEQ multiplex PCR; TCRdb has only the in-frame clones, and not every one. The sample shows approximately 110,000 clones, 70% to 80% of them seen only once. Sequenced material: PBMCs. These receptors were collected from a man between 50 and 59 years old in good health and CMV-seronegative.

Points on this clone: The sample contains more than one DNA sequence encoding this CDR3. J is TRBJ2-1 and V is TRBV15; a weak D match, TRBD2 (5 bases). Germline values: CDR1 LNHNV, CDR2 YYDKDF (reference sequence). Deletions cut 3 bases from V and 7 bases from J, with 10 bases between. The CDR3 is 13 amino acids. The CDR3 loop reads CATSSRRGNEQFF. The CDR3 DNA is TGTGCCACCAGCAGTAGACGGGGTAATGAGCAGTTCTTC.

V and J are TRBV7-9 and TRBJ2-1; 12 nucleotides match TRBD2. The CDR3 covers 17 residues. J lost 0 bases, V lost 5 bases, and 5 bases had no gene match. CDR1 is SEHNR, CDR2 FQNEAQ, per germline (reference sequence). CDR3 loop: CASSPRGLAGSYNEQFF. In nucleotides, the CDR3 is TGTGCCAGCAGCCCCCGGGGACTAGCGGGCTCCTACAATGAGCAGTTCTTC. Filled out from reference TRBV7-9 and TRBJ2-1, the complete variable domain reads DTGVSQNPRHKITKRGQNVTFRCDPISEHNRLYWYRQTLGQGPEFLTYFQNEAQLEKSRLLSDRFSAERPKGSFSTLEIQRTEQGDSAMYLCASSPRGLAGSYNEQFFGPGTRLTVL.

With respect to this clone: The junction differs from germline at one of its ends, possibly a read error. The chain combines TRBV7-9 with TRBJ1-4; D unclear. Germline V lookup: CDR1 SEHNR, CDR2 FQNEAQ (reference sequence). The CDR3 consists of 16 residues. CDR3 residues: CSSSLARSRTNEKLFF. The CDR3 DNA follows: TGTTCCAGCAGCTTAGCGCGGAGCCGCACTAATGAAAAACTGTTTTTT.

The chain couples TRBV11-2 to TRBJ2-7; tentative D call: TRBD2 (5 bases). CDR3 size: 11 residues. V was trimmed by 5 bases and J by 5 bases, leaving 7 bases between them. CDR1 is SGHAT, CDR2 FQNNGV, per germline. DNA for the CDR3: TGTGCCAGCAGCACGGGAAACGAGCAGTACTTC. Its translation is CASSTGNEQYF.

The J gene is TRBJ1-2, the V gene TRBV7-9; D uncertain. Per the germline V gene, CDR1 is SEHNR and CDR2 is FQNEAQ (reference sequence). The V end lost 2 bases, the J end lost 3 bases, and 10 bases lay between the germline ends. This CDR3 spans 14 amino acids. The CDR3 DNA is TGTGCCAGCAGCTTATCCGCGATAGACTATGGCTACACCTTC. Its protein product is CASSLSAIDYGYTF.

The chain is built from TRBV15 and TRBJ2-1, with D hard to call. CDR1 LNHNV and CDR2 YYDKDF come from the germline V gene (reference sequence). The CDR3 is 15 residues long. Trimming pared 0 bases from V and 5 bases from J, leaving 11 bases between. As DNA, the CDR3 is TGTGCCACCAGCAGAGACGGAGAGATAAACAATGAGCAGTTCTTC. This sequence encodes CATSRDGEINNEQFF.

A few counts support this clone. This chain connects TRBV4-1 to TRBJ2-7; 8 bases map to TRBD1. CDR3 length equals 15 residues. Germline V CDR1 and CDR2: MGHRA, YSYEKL. V dropped 2 bases and J dropped 2; count of bases not matched to a gene: 5. The CDR3 sequence: CASSQPRTGPYEQYF. The CDR3 nucleotides read TGCGCCAGCAGCCAACCCCGGACAGGGCCCTACGAGCAGTACTTC.

This chain uses TRBV5-4 with TRBJ2-1; 9 bases align to TRBD2. Germline CDR1 reads SGHNT; CDR2 reads YYREEE (reference sequence). The CDR3 sequence is 15 residues long. V lost 0 bases and J lost 4; bases outside the gene matches: 2. CDR3 bases: TGTGCCAGCAGCTTGGAGGCGGGGGGGTACAATGAGCAGTTCTTC. This sequence encodes CASSLEAGGYNEQFF.

The chain joins TRBV29-1 to TRBJ1-2; D is possibly TRBD1 (5 bases). The CDR3 loop spans 13 amino acids. The V end lost 6 bases, the J end lost 4 bases, and 15 bases lay between the germline ends. Germline CDR1 reads SQVTM; CDR2 reads ANQGSEA. The CDR3, as DNA: TGCAGCGTCGGCGGACAAACTGGCTATGGCTACACCTTC. Its protein is CSVGGQTGYGYTF.

For this clone: This specimen includes other DNA sequences encoding the same CDR3. The CDR3 DNA follows: TGCGCCAGCAGCTTGGGGGGGGTAGAGACCCAGTACTTC. Translating it yields CASSLGGVETQYF. This chain links TRBV5-1 with TRBJ2-5; tentatively, D is TRBD2 (6 bases). V lost 0 bases, J lost 4 bases, and 7 bases lay in between. CDR1 SGHRS and CDR2 YFSETQ come from the germline V gene. The CDR3 is 13 residues long.

The CDR3 DNA is TGCGCCAGCAGCTTTGATTCCCGGGCCCAGCGGGAGACCCAGTACTTC. This gives the protein CASSFDSRAQRETQYF. This chain links TRBV5-1 with TRBJ2-5, with D perhaps TRBD2 (5 bases). CDR3 length: 16 residues. Germline assignment: CDR1 SGHRS and CDR2 YFSETQ. The V end lost 2 bases, the J end lost 5 bases, and 19 bases lay between the germline ends.

The chain has TRBV7-9 and TRBJ2-7, with TRBD1 matching over 8 bases. Germline V CDR1 and CDR2: SEHNR, FQNEAQ (reference sequence). The CDR3 is 14 amino acids. Losses at the gene ends were 5 bases for V and 3 bases for J; bases not matched to a gene: 6. The CDR3 DNA follows: TGTGCCAGCAGCCCGCGACAGGGGAGCTACGAGCAGTACTTC. Translating it yields CASSPRQGSYEQYF.

This clone was seen only a few times. This rearrangement joins TRBV12-5 to TRBJ2-1; 8 nucleotides line up with TRBD1. V gave up 0 bases and J gave up 1 base; unmatched junction bases: 5. Germline V gene sequence: CDR1 LGHNT, CDR2 FRNRAP. The CDR3 covers 17 residues. The CDR3 nucleotides are TGTGCTAGTGGTTTGGTACAGGGGGACGGTTCCTACAATGAGCAGTTCTTC. Amino acids: CASGLVQGDGSYNEQFF.

The chain is built from TRBV5-8 and TRBJ1-1; possibly TRBD1 for D (5 bases). The CDR3 has 15 amino acids. CDR1 SGHTS and CDR2 YDEGEE come from the germline V gene. Trimming left V 0 bases short and J 1 base short, with 10 bases between. This CDR3 reads CASSLVAGPNTEAFF. CDR3 sequence (DNA): TGTGCCAGCAGCTTGGTCGCAGGGCCGAACACTGAAGCTTTCTTT.

V usage is TRBV4-2 and J usage is TRBJ2-6; no firm D call. This CDR3 contains 15 residues. Trimming took off 4 bases at V and 3 bases at J, with 10 bases between the two ends. The germline V gene has CDR1 LGHNA and CDR2 YNFKEQ. The CDR3 DNA reads TGTGCCAGCAGCCCCCCAGTAAATGGGGCCAACGTCCTGACTTTC. Encoded protein: CASSPPVNGANVLTF.

V and J are TRBV5-6 and TRBJ1-2; D possibly corresponds to TRBD1 (6 bases). CDR1 is SGHDT, CDR2 YYEEEE, per germline. The CDR3 has 14 residues. V was clipped by 0 bases and J by 8 bases, with 14 bases between them. The CDR3 DNA sequence: TGTGCCAGCAGCTTGGGACGTGGACAGATGGGCTACACCTTC. The encoded protein is CASSLGRGQMGYTF.

The rearrangement joins TRBV5-1 to TRBJ2-7, with D possibly matching TRBD1 (5 bases). Germline V gene data show CDR1 as SGHRS and CDR2 as YFSETQ. Trimming removed 3 bases from V and 2 bases from J, with 9 bases in between. CDR3 length: 13 amino acids. CDR3 protein: CASSSPGTYEQYF. In DNA, the CDR3 is TGCGCCAGCAGCTCTCCAGGGACCTACGAGCAGTACTTC. The full variable domain, rest sourced from reference TRBV5-1 and TRBJ2-7, is KAGVTQTPRYLIKTRGQQVTLSCSPISGHRSVSWYQQTPGQGLQFLFEYFSETQRNKGNFPGRFSGRQFSNSRSEMNVSTLELGDSALYLCASSSPGTYEQYFGPGTRLTVT.

This clone was recorded only once. The chain carries TRBV19 and TRBJ1-6, with a possible D match to TRBD1 (5 bases). This CDR3 comprises 15 residues. V lost 3 bases, J lost 9 bases, and 15 bases lay in between. Germline V gene data show CDR1 as LNHDA and CDR2 as SQIVND (reference sequence). In DNA, the CDR3 is TGTGCCAGTAGTATGAGTTCCAGGGTTTTTTCACCCCTCCACTTT. Protein product: CASSMSSRVFSPLHF.

This clone occurred once. The rearrangement links TRBV5-8 to TRBJ2-3, with a possible D match to TRBD2 (5 bases). Trimming took 1 base from V and 4 from J, leaving 16 bases between them. Germline V gene sequence: CDR1 SGHTS, CDR2 YDEGEE. The CDR3 has 16 amino acids. The CDR3 sequence: CASSLFPPASSDTQYF. DNA for the CDR3: TGTGCCAGCAGCTTGTTCCCCCCGGCTAGCTCAGATACGCAGTATTTT.

The CDR3 reads CASSDGTGTNYEQYV. CDR3 bases: TGCGCCAGCAGCGACGGGACAGGGACTAATTACGAGCAGTACGTC. The gene calls are TRBV5-1 and TRBJ2-7; 9 bases line up with TRBD1. The CDR3 is made up of 15 amino acids. With 4 bases clipped from V and 4 bases from J, the junction kept 9 bases outside the gene matches. The V gene's germline CDR1 is SGHRS and CDR2 YFSETQ.

The chain couples TRBV9 to TRBJ2-3; 8 nucleotides align to TRBD2. The J segment lost 1 base and the V segment lost 3 bases, leaving 10 bases of the junction unmatched. Germline V gene sequence: CDR1 SGDLS, CDR2 YYNGEE. The CDR3 contains 17 residues. Here the CDR3 reads CASSADGGAGGTDTQYF. The CDR3 nucleotides are TGTGCCAGCAGCGCCGACGGTGGAGCGGGGGGCACAGATACGCAGTATTTT.